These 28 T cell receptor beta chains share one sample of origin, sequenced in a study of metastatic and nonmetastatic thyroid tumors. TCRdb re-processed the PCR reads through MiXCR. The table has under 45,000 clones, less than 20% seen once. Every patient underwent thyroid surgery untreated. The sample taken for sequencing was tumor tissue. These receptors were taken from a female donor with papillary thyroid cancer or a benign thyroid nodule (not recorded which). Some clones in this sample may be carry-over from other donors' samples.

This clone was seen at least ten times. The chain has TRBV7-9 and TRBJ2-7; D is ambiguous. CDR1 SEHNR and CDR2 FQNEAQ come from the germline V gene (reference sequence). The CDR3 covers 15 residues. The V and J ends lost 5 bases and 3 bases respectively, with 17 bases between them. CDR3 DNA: TGTGCCAGCAGCCAACAAATCGGCGCTTACTACGAGCAGTACTTC. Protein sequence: CASSQQIGAYYEQYF.

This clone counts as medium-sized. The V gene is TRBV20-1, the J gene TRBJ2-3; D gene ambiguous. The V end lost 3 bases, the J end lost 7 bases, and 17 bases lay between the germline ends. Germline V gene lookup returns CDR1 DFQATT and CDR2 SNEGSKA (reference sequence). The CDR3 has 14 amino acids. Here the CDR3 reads CSARNPLVDNTQYF. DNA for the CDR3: TGCAGTGCTAGGAATCCCCTGGTGGATAATACGCAGTATTTT.

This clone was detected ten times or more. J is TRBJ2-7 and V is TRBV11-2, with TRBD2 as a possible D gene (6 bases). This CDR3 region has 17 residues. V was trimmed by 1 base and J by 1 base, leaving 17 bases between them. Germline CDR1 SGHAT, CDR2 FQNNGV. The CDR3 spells CASSLVWSAEGSYEQYF. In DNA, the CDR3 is TGTGCCAGCAGCTTAGTGTGGTCGGCGGAGGGTTCCTACGAGCAGTACTTC.

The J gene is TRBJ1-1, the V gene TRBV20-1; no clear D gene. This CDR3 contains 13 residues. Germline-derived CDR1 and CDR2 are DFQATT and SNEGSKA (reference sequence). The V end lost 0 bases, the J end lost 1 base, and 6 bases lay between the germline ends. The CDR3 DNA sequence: TGCAGTGCTAGAGAATCCCCGAACACTGAAGCTTTCTTT. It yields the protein CSARESPNTEAFF.

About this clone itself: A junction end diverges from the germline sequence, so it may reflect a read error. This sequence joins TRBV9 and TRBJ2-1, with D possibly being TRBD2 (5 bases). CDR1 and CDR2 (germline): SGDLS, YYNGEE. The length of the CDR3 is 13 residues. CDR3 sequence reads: CASSVVGWNEQFF. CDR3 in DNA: TGTGCCAGTAGCGTAGTCGGTTGGAATGAGCAGTTCTTC.

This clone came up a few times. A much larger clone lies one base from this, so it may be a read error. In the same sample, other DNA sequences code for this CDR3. The chain's CDR3 is CASPPAAGDPPSTDTQYF. The CDR3 bases are TGTGCCAGCCCTCCCGCTGCCGGGGACCCCCCGAGCACGGATACGCAGTATTTT. The rearrangement joins TRBV12-3 or TRBV12-4 to TRBJ2-3; D tentatively fits TRBD1 or TRBD2 (5 bases each). CDR3 length: 18 amino acids.

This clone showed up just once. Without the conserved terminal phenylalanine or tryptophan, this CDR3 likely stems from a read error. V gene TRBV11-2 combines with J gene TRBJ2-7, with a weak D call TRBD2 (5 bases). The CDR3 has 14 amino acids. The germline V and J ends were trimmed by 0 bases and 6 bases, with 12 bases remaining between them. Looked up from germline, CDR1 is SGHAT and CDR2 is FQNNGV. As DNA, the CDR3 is TGTGCCAGCAGCTTAGATCACGGGGTCCCCGAGCAGTACCTC. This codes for CASSLDHGVPEQYL.

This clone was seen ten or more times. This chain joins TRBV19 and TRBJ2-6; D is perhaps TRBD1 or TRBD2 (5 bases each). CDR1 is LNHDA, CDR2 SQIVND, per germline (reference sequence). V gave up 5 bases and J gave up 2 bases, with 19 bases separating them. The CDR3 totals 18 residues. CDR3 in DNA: TGTGCCAGTAGTTTGGGTCGGGCATGGGACCCTGGGGCCAACGTCCTGACTTTC. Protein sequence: CASSLGRAWDPGANVLTF.

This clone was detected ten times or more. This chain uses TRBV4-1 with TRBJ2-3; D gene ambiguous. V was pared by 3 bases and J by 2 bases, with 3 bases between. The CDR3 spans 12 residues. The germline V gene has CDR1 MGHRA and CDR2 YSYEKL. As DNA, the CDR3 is TGCGCCAGCAGCCAGACCACAGATACGCAGTATTTT. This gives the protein CASSQTTDTQYF.

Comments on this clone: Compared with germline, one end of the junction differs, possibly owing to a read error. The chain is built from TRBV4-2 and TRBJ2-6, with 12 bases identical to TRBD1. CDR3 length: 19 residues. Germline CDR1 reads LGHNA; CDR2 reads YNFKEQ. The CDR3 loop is CASSRGTGGAISVANLLTF. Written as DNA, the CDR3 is TGTGCCAGCAGTCGAGGGACAGGGGGCGCGATATCTGTGGCCAACCTCCTGACTTTC.

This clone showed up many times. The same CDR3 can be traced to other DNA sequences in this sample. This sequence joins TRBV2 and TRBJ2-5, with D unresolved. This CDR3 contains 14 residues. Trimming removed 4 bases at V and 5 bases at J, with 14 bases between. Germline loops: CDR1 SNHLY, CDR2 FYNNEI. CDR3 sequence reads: CASSVGRPGETQYF. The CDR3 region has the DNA TGTGCCAGCAGTGTCGGCCGCCCTGGGGAGACCCAGTACTTC.

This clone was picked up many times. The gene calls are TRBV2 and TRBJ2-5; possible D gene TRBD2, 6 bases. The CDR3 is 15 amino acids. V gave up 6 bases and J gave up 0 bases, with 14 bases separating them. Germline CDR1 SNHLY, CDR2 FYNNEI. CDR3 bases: TGTGCCAGCAGGCCTCTGGCGGGGTACCAAGAGACCCAGTACTTC. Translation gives CASRPLAGYQETQYF.

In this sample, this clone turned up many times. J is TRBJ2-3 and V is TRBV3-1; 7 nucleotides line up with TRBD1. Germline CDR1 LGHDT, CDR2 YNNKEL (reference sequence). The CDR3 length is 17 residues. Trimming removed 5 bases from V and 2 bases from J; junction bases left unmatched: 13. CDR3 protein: CASSRRTRTGTTDTQYF. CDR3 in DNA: TGTGCCAGCAGCAGACGGACGAGGACAGGTACCACAGATACGCAGTATTTT.

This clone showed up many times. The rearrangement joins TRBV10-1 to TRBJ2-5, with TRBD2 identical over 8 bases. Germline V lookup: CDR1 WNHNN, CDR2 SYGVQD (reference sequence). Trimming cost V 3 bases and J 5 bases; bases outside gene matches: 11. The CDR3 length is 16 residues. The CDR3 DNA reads TGCGCCAGCAGTGAAAGAGCGGGAGCGTTAGGCGAGACCCAGTACTTC. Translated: CASSERAGALGETQYF.

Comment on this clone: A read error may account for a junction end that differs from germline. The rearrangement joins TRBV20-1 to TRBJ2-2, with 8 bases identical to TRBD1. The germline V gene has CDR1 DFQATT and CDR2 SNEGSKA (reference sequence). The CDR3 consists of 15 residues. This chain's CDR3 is CSASGSGGRTGELFF. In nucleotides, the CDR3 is TGCAGTGCTAGTGGGTCAGGGGGCCGAACCGGCGAGCTGTTTTTT.

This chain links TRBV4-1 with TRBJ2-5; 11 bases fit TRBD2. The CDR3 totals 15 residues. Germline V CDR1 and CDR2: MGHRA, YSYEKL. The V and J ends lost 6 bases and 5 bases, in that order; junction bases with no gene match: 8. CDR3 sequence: CASRGSGGARETQYF. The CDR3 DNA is TGCGCCAGCAGGGGTAGCGGGGGGGCCCGGGAGACCCAGTACTTC.

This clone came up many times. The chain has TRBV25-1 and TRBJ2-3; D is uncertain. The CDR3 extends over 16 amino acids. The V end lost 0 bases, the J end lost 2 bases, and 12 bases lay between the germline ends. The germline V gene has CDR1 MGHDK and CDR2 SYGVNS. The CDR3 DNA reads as TGTGCCAGCAGTGAATATGGAGCTATTAACACAGATACGCAGTATTTT. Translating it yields CASSEYGAINTDTQYF.

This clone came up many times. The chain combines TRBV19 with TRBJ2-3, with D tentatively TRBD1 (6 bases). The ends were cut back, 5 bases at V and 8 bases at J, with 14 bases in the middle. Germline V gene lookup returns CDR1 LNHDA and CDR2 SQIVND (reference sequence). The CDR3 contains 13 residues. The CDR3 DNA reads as TGTGCCAGTAGTGTCCAGGGGCCAGGTACGCAGTATTTT. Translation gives CASSVQGPGTQYF.

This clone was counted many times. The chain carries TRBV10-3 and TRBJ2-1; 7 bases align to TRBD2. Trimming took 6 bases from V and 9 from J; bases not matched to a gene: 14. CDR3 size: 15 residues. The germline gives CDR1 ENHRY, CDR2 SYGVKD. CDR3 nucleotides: TGTGCCATCAGCTTAGGACTAGAATTAGGCGGTGAGCAGTTCTTC. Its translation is CAISLGLELGGEQFF.

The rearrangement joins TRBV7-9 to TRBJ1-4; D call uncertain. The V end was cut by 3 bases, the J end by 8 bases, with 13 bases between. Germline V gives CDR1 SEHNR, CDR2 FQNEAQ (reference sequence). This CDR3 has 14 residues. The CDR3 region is CASSLFQCEEKLFF. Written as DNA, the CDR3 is TGTGCCAGCAGCTTGTTTCAGTGCGAGGAAAAACTGTTTTTT.

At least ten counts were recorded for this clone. In DNA, the CDR3 is TGCAGTGCTACCAACAAACAGGGGCTAGGAAATTCACCCCTCCACTTT. The encoded protein is CSATNKQGLGNSPLHF. This chain joins TRBV20-1 and TRBJ1-6; 7 nucleotides line up with TRBD1. The CDR3 contains 16 residues. CDR1 is DFQATT and CDR2 is SNEGSKA in the germline V gene (reference sequence). Losses at the gene ends were 4 bases for V and 7 bases for J; bases not matched to a gene: 13.

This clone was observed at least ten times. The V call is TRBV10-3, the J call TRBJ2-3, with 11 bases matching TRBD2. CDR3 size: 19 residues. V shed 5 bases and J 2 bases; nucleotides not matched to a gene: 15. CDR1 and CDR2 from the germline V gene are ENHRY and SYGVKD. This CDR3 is CAISPGLADLWTNTDTQYF. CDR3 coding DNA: TGTGCCATCAGTCCGGGACTAGCGGATCTATGGACCAACACAGATACGCAGTATTTT.

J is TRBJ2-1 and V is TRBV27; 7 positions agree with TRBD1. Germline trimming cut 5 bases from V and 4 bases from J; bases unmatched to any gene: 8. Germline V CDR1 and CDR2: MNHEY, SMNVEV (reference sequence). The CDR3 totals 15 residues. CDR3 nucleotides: TGTGCCAGCAGTGGGTCCCGGGACAGTTACAATGAGCAGTTCTTC. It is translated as CASSGSRDSYNEQFF.

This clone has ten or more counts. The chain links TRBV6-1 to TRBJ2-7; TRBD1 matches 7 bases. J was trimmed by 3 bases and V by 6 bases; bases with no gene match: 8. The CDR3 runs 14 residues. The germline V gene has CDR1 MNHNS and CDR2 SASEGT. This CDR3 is CASRRTGGFYEQYF. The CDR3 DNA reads TGTGCCAGCAGGCGGACAGGAGGTTTCTACGAGCAGTACTTC.

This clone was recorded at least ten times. CDR3 protein: CASSFPASLDTQYF. The DNA of the CDR3 is TGTGCCAGCAGTTTCCCGGCAAGCTTGGATACGCAGTATTTT. The V gene is TRBV27, the J gene TRBJ2-3; D gene uncertain. V was shortened by 3 bases and J by 6 bases, with 13 bases between the two germline ends. Germline V gene lookup returns CDR1 MNHEY and CDR2 SMNVEV (reference sequence). This CDR3 is built from 14 residues.

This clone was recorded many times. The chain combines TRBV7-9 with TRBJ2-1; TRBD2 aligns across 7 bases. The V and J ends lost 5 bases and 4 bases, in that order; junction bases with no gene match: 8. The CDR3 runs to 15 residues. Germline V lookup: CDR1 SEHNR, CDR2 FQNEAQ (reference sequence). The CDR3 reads CASSPEASGYNEQFF. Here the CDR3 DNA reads TGTGCCAGCAGCCCCGAGGCTAGCGGTTACAATGAGCAGTTCTTC. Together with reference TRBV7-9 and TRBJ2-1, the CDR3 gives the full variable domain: DTGVSQNPRHKITKRGQNVTFRCDPISEHNRLYWYRQTLGQGPEFLTYFQNEAQLEKSRLLSDRFSAERPKGSFSTLEIQRTEQGDSAMYLCASSPEASGYNEQFFGPGTRLTVL.

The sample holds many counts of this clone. In nucleotides, the CDR3 is TGTGCCAGCGGGTGGTCTGGGGCCAACGTCCTGACTTTC. Translating it yields CASGWSGANVLTF. This chain uses TRBV25-1 with TRBJ2-6; D is uncertain. CDR3 size: 13 residues. V lost 8 bases and J 1 base, leaving 6 bases between the germline ends. Per germline, CDR1 MGHDK and CDR2 SYGVNS.

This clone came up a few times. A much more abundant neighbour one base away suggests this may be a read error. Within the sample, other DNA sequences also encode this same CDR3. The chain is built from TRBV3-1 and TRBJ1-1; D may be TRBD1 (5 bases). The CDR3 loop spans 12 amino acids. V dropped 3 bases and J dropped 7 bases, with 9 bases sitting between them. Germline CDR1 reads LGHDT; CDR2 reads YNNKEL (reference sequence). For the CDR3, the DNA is TGTGCCAGCAGCCAGGTCACAGGTGAAGCTTTCTTT. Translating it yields CASSQVTGEAFF. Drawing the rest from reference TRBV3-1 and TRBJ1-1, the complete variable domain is DTAVSQTPKYLVTQMGNDKSIKCEQNLGHDTMYWYKQDSKKFLKIMFSYNNKELIINETVPNRFSPKSPDKAHLNLHINSLELGDSAVYFCASSQVTGEAFFGQGTRLTVV.